Shown below are 21 T cell receptor beta chains from a single sample sequenced in a study of CD8+ T cells in alopecia areata (dated by TCRdb to the late 2010s). The time point label of this sample denotes: four to five weeks on oral tofacitinib. According to the study, the label for this sample's treatment or condition signals: oral pan-JAK inhibitor, 5-10 mg twice daily. Preparation of the library involved the immunoSEQ multiplex PCR assay. RNA was extracted from all samples and reverse transcribed into cDNA, which served as template for TCR sequencing. TCRdb re-hosts the immuneACCESS table, in-frame sequences only. Its copies lack some clones; in the studies checked, an unresolved V gene accounts for under half of them, and the cause for the rest is not known. A total of 95,000 to 150,000 clones appear in this sample, over 55% of them only once. The ten largest account for 5.7% of the sample. This sample comprised CD4+ T cells sorted from blood, obtained at week 4, from a patient treated with tofacitinib. These receptors came from a human donor with alopecia areata.

CDR3 nucleotide sequence: TGCGCCAGCAGGGCCGCCATAGTCACAGATACGCAGTATTTT. This encodes CASRAAIVTDTQYF. The J gene is TRBJ2-3, the V gene TRBV5-1; D is unclear. CDR3 length: 14 amino acids. Germline V gene sequence: CDR1 SGHRS, CDR2 YFSETQ. With 5 bases removed from V and 2 bases from J, the gap between germline ends came to 12 bases.

The chain uses TRBV7-9 and TRBJ2-4; D is perhaps TRBD2 (6 bases). CDR1 and CDR2 from the germline V gene are SEHNR and FQNEAQ (reference sequence). Trimming pared 1 base from V and 9 bases from J, leaving 13 bases between. The CDR3 covers 14 residues. The CDR3 reads CASSLGQTAGIQYF. CDR3 sequence (DNA): TGTGCCAGCAGCTTAGGCCAGACAGCGGGCATTCAGTACTTC.

The rearrangement joins TRBV6-6 to TRBJ1-5, with TRBD1 identical over 7 bases. V shed 7 bases and J 6 bases; nucleotides not matched to a gene: 9. CDR1 is MNHNY, CDR2 SVGAGI, per germline (reference sequence). The CDR3 spans 14 residues. CDR3 DNA: TGTGCCAGCATCGACAGGGTTGAAGCTCAGCCCCAGCATTTT. Amino acid sequence: CASIDRVEAQPQHF.

V and J are TRBV7-2 and TRBJ2-1, with D perhaps TRBD2 (5 bases). This CDR3 is 15 amino acids long. Per the germline V gene, CDR1 is SGHTA and CDR2 is FQGNSA. Trimming removed 4 bases at V and 7 bases at J, with 17 bases between. The CDR3 is CASSSPTTFGNEQFF. CDR3 sequence (DNA): TGTGCCAGCAGCTCCCCGACTACGTTCGGAAATGAGCAGTTCTTC.

The chain uses TRBV4-1 and TRBJ2-1, with 13 positions matching TRBD2. The CDR3 sequence is 21 residues long. V lost 0 bases to trimming and J lost 0 bases; unmatched junction nucleotides: 11. Germline V CDR1 and CDR2: MGHRA, YSYEKL. The CDR3 coding sequence is TGCGCCAGCAGCCAAGATTTTGGACTAGCGGGAGTTTTAGACTCCTACAATGAGCAGTTCTTC. This codes for CASSQDFGLAGVLDSYNEQFF.

The V call is TRBV6-5, the J call TRBJ1-4; D gene unclear. The V and J ends lost 5 bases and 5 bases respectively, with 9 bases between them. CDR1 is MNHEY and CDR2 is SVGAGI in the germline V gene. The length of the CDR3 is 13 residues. As DNA, the CDR3 is TGTGCCAGCAGTCGACACCAGAATGAAAAACTGTTTTTT. Amino acid sequence: CASSRHQNEKLFF.

V gene TRBV2 combines with J gene TRBJ1-2; D is undetermined. The CDR3 totals 14 residues. Germline CDR1 SNHLY, CDR2 FYNNEI. Trimming took off 2 bases at V and 7 bases at J, with 14 bases between the two ends. CDR3 bases: TGTGCCAGCAGTGAATTAAGGACTGTCGGTGGCTACACCTTC. Its translation: CASSELRTVGGYTF.

This clone was picked up a small number of times. The chain has TRBV7-9 and TRBJ2-3; D unresolved. CDR3 length equals 11 residues. Per the germline V gene, CDR1 is SEHNR and CDR2 is FQNEAQ (reference sequence). Trimming cost V 8 bases and J 4 bases, with 7 bases left between them. CDR3 in amino acids: CASGNADTQYF. The CDR3 bases are TGTGCCAGCGGGAACGCAGATACGCAGTATTTT.

This clone came up a few times. This chain joins TRBV15 and TRBJ2-7; 8 bases align to TRBD1. Trimming took 3 bases from V and 3 from J; bases not matched to a gene: 4. CDR3 length equals 14 residues. CDR1 is LNHNV, CDR2 YYDKDF, per germline (reference sequence). CDR3 in amino acids: CATSSTGGSYEQYF. CDR3 nucleotides: TGTGCCACCAGCAGTACAGGGGGGAGCTACGAGCAGTACTTC.

V usage is TRBV2 and J usage is TRBJ2-5; TRBD2 matches 10 bases. V shed 8 bases and J 5 bases; nucleotides not matched to a gene: 5. CDR3 length equals 13 residues. CDR1 and CDR2 from the germline V gene are SNHLY and FYNNEI. CDR3 sequence reads: CASGLAGVETQYF. As DNA, the CDR3 is TGTGCCAGCGGGCTAGCGGGAGTGGAGACCCAGTACTTC.

The rearrangement joins TRBV10-3 to TRBJ2-6; D not certain. The CDR3 is made up of 15 amino acids. Germline CDR1 and CDR2: ENHRY and SYGVKD. Trimming removed 4 bases at V and 6 bases at J, with 13 bases between. The CDR3: CAISGGGLEANVLTF. The CDR3 bases are TGTGCCATCAGTGGGGGTGGGCTTGAGGCCAACGTCCTGACTTTC.

V gene TRBV5-1 combines with J gene TRBJ1-1; a possible D gene is TRBD1 (5 bases). Per the germline V gene, CDR1 is SGHRS and CDR2 is YFSETQ. The CDR3 loop spans 15 amino acids. Trimming stripped 0 bases from V and 0 bases from J, with 9 bases between. This chain's CDR3 is CASSLGGLVNTEAFF. Here the CDR3 DNA reads TGCGCCAGCAGCTTGGGGGGACTCGTGAACACTGAAGCTTTCTTT.

This clone was seen more than once but under ten times. The chain is built from TRBV27 and TRBJ2-5; 8 bases fit TRBD1. Per germline, CDR1 MNHEY and CDR2 SMNVEV (reference sequence). CDR3 length equals 14 residues. J lost 4 bases, V lost 6 bases, and 7 bases had no gene match. CDR3 nucleotide sequence: TGTGCCAGCAGGAACAGGGGGTCGGGAGAGACCCAGTACTTC. Encoded protein: CASRNRGSGETQYF.

This chain uses TRBV2 with TRBJ2-7; 12 bases agree with TRBD2. Germline V gene lookup returns CDR1 SNHLY and CDR2 FYNNEI. The CDR3 is made up of 14 amino acids. The junction had 5 bases not matched to a gene; V was cut back by 6 bases and J by 5 bases. In DNA, the CDR3 is TGTGCCAGCAGCATGACTAGCGGGAGTGACGAGCAGTACTTC. As protein: CASSMTSGSDEQYF.

The chain links TRBV19 to TRBJ2-5; no clear D. Germline lookup yields CDR1 LNHDA and CDR2 SQIVND (reference sequence). Deletions cut 5 bases from V and 0 bases from J, with 10 bases between. This CDR3 is 14 amino acids long. CDR3 loop: CASSFLGNQETQYF. For the CDR3, the DNA is TGTGCCAGTAGTTTCCTTGGGAACCAAGAGACCCAGTACTTC.

This CDR3 reads CASRVQGQGETQYF. The CDR3 coding sequence is TGTGCCAGCAGGGTTCAGGGTCAGGGAGAGACCCAGTACTTC. The chain has TRBV6-1 and TRBJ2-5, with D possibly matching TRBD1 (5 bases). From germline, CDR1 is MNHNS and CDR2 SASEGT. V lost 6 bases, J lost 4 bases, and 15 bases lay in between. The CDR3 runs to 14 residues.

The gene calls are TRBV7-9 and TRBJ2-1, with 10 bases aligning to TRBD2. Germline CDR1 is SEHNR and CDR2 is FQNEAQ (reference sequence). V gave up 6 bases and J gave up 5 bases; unmatched junction bases: 7. This CDR3 is 15 amino acids long. This chain's CDR3 is CASSPELAGDNEQFF. The CDR3 nucleotides are TGTGCCAGCAGTCCAGAGCTAGCGGGAGACAATGAGCAGTTCTTC.

A remark on this clone: The sample holds other DNA sequences that translate to the same CDR3. V gene TRBV5-1 combines with J gene TRBJ2-7; D gene ambiguous. This CDR3 has 12 residues. Per germline, CDR1 SGHRS and CDR2 YFSETQ. The germline V and J ends were trimmed by 4 bases and 0 bases, with 5 bases remaining between them. The CDR3 DNA reads TGCGCCAGCAGCCTCCCCTCCTACGAGCAGTACTTC. This gives the protein CASSLPSYEQYF.

The rearrangement joins TRBV28 to TRBJ1-1, with D perhaps matching TRBD1 (6 bases). The CDR3 totals 16 residues. Trimming left V 4 bases short and J 1 base short, with 16 bases between. Germline values: CDR1 MDHEN, CDR2 SYDVKM. The CDR3 spells CASSYQKTGSNTEAFF. The CDR3 DNA follows: TGTGCCAGCAGTTATCAAAAGACAGGATCGAACACTGAAGCTTTCTTT.

V gene TRBV10-3 combines with J gene TRBJ1-1, with D perhaps matching TRBD1 (6 bases). Germline V gene lookup returns CDR1 ENHRY and CDR2 SYGVKD. V was shortened by 6 bases and J by 11 bases, with 22 bases between the two germline ends. This CDR3 comprises 14 residues. CDR3 coding DNA: TGTGCCATCAGCCGGGACCCGGAGGGGGGGCTGGCTTTCTTT. It specifies CAISRDPEGGLAFF.

The V and J genes are TRBV7-3 and TRBJ2-7, with D possibly TRBD2 on 6 matching bases. CDR1 SGHTA and CDR2 FQGTGA come from the germline V gene. The CDR3 is 13 amino acids. V lost 5 bases and J lost 7, with 15 bases in between. The CDR3 reads CASSPGRGLEQYF. DNA of the CDR3: TGTGCCAGCAGCCCTGGCCGGGGGTTGGAGCAGTACTTC.